The 23 T cell receptor beta chains below all came from one sample that was sequenced in a study of CD8 T cells in Susac syndrome. Reverse transcription of roughly 0.5 to 1 ug RNA used random hexamers. Each CDR3 protein is one row after TCRdb ran MiXCR on the immunoSEQ multiplex PCR reads. The table shows 150,000 to 200,000 distinct CDR3 sequences, with roughly 95% occurring only once. The specimen sequenced was CD8+ T cells from PBMCs. Every receptor here comes from a human donor with multiple sclerosis.

This chain connects TRBV18 to TRBJ2-7, with 11 nucleotides matching TRBD1. V gave up 3 bases and J gave up 5 bases; unmatched junction bases: 3. CDR3 length: 14 amino acids. The germline gives CDR1 KGHSH, CDR2 LQKENI. CDR3 loop: CASSPWTGGDEQYF. The CDR3 DNA sequence: TGTGCCAGCTCACCCTGGACAGGGGGCGACGAGCAGTACTTC. The whole variable domain, filled in from reference TRBV18 and TRBJ2-7, reads NAGVMQNPRHLVRRRGQEARLRCSPMKGHSHVYWYRQLPEEGLKFMVYLQKENIIDESGMPKERFSAEFPKEGPSILRIQQVVRGDSAAYFCASSPWTGGDEQYFGPGTRLTVT.

The chain couples TRBV2 to TRBJ1-5, with 7 positions matching TRBD1. Germline CDR1 is SNHLY and CDR2 is FYNNEI. The length of the CDR3 is 13 residues. V was pared by 10 bases and J by 3 bases, with 6 bases of the junction left unmatched. The CDR3 region has the DNA TGTGCCACTACCGGGACAGTCAATCAGCCCCAGCATTTT. This sequence encodes CATTGTVNQPQHF. The whole variable domain, filled in from reference TRBV2 and TRBJ1-5, reads EPEVTQTPSHQVTQMGQEVILRCVPISNHLYFYWYRQILGQKVEFLVSFYNNEISEKSEIFDDQFSVERPDGSNFTLKIRSTKLEDSAMYFCATTGTVNQPQHFGDGTRLSIL.

This clonotype was seen a single time. This rearrangement joins TRBV4-1 to TRBJ1-2; D remains unclear. The V end lost 4 bases, the J end lost 2 bases, and 11 bases lay between the germline ends. This CDR3 has 14 residues. Germline CDR1 reads MGHRA; CDR2 reads YSYEKL. In nucleotides, the CDR3 is TGCGCCAGCAGCCCAGCGACCGGAAACTATGGCTACACCTTC. It encodes CASSPATGNYGYTF.

The chain combines TRBV7-9 with TRBJ1-2; D unclear. CDR1 and CDR2 (germline): SEHNR, FQNEAQ (reference sequence). V lost 3 bases, J lost 5 bases, and 19 bases lay in between. CDR3 size: 16 residues. CDR3 coding DNA: TGTGCCAGCAGCTTGTCGACCGAAGGGTCCCTATATGGCTACACCTTC. Translating it yields CASSLSTEGSLYGYTF.

The chain carries TRBV19 and TRBJ2-7; 7 bases map to TRBD1. Germline-derived CDR1 and CDR2 are LNHDA and SQIVND (reference sequence). The V gene end was trimmed by 7 bases and the J gene end by 5 bases; junction bases not matched to a gene: 17. The CDR3 loop spans 16 amino acids. CDR3 DNA sequence: TGTGCCAGTACCCCGGGACAGTCGCCCAGCGGTCACGAGCAGTACTTC. Translating it yields CASTPGQSPSGHEQYF.

The chain uses TRBV15 and TRBJ2-1; no clear D gene. CDR3 length equals 12 residues. The germline CDR1 and CDR2 sequences are LNHNV and YYDKDF (reference sequence). V gave up 5 bases and J gave up 5 bases, with 7 bases separating them. The CDR3 bases are TGTGCCACCAGCCCTGGGGACAATGAGCAGTTCTTC. The encoded protein is CATSPGDNEQFF.

V gene TRBV15 combines with J gene TRBJ2-2; D gene uncertain. With 1 base removed from V and 1 base from J, the gap between germline ends came to 10 bases. CDR3 length: 16 amino acids. The germline V gene encodes CDR1 LNHNV and CDR2 YYDKDF (reference sequence). The CDR3 here is CATSRVESGNTGELFF. CDR3 sequence (DNA): TGTGCCACCAGCAGAGTAGAGTCCGGGAACACCGGGGAGCTGTTTTTT.

The chain links TRBV7-8 to TRBJ1-5; tentative D call: TRBD1 (6 bases). The V end was cut by 5 bases, the J end by 5 bases, with 19 bases between. Per the germline V gene, CDR1 is SGHVS and CDR2 is FQNEAQ. There are 16 residues in the CDR3. The CDR3 sequence is CASSRGQGGNDQPQHF. CDR3 coding DNA: TGTGCCAGCAGCCGGGGGCAGGGCGGCAATGATCAGCCCCAGCATTTT.

The CDR3 reads CASSRFLPSVSYNEQFF. CDR3 nucleotides: TGTGCCAGCAGCCGCTTCCTCCCCAGCGTCTCCTACAATGAGCAGTTCTTC. The V call is TRBV4-2, the J call TRBJ2-1; D not certain. The CDR3 extends over 17 amino acids. V shed 4 bases and J shed 0 bases, with 16 bases lying between them. The germline V gene has CDR1 LGHNA and CDR2 YNFKEQ.

The chain joins TRBV12-3 or TRBV12-4 to TRBJ2-3; D is ambiguous. The CDR3 consists of 17 residues. Trimming removed 6 bases from V and 2 bases from J, with 21 bases in between. CDR3 DNA sequence: TGTGCCAGCAGCCATACCTTAGGGCTGGGAATCACAGATACGCAGTATTTT. It encodes CASSHTLGLGITDTQYF.

The chain carries TRBV6-5 and TRBJ2-7; the D is unclear. V was trimmed by 6 bases and J by 7 bases, leaving 16 bases between them. Germline V CDR1 and CDR2: MNHEY, SVGAGI. The CDR3 totals 13 residues. CDR3: CASSLPGWDEQYF. CDR3 nucleotides: TGTGCCAGCAGCCTGCCCGGTTGGGATGAGCAGTACTTC.

The chain carries TRBV2 and TRBJ2-1; no firm D call. Germline V lookup: CDR1 SNHLY, CDR2 FYNNEI. Trimming stripped 3 bases from V and 8 bases from J, with 8 bases between. CDR3 size: 12 residues. The CDR3 bases are TGTGCCAGCAGTGATTACAACCATGAGCAGTTCTTC. Translation gives CASSDYNHEQFF.

The chain links TRBV14 to TRBJ2-5; no reliable D call. The V gene lost 4 bases and the J gene lost 4 bases, with 13 bases spanning the gap. The CDR3 totals 14 residues. Germline values: CDR1 SGHDN, CDR2 FVKESK. The CDR3 bases are TGTGCCAGCAGCCCAAGGGTTCGAGGAGAGACCCAGTACTTC. Its protein is CASSPRVRGETQYF. Drawing the rest from reference TRBV14 and TRBJ2-5, the complete variable domain is EAGVTQFPSHSVIEKGQTVTLRCDPISGHDNLYWYRRVMGKEIKFLLHFVKESKQDESGMPNNRFLAERTGGTYSTLKVQPAELEDSGVYFCASSPRVRGETQYFGPGTRLLVL.

The chain uses TRBV19 and TRBJ2-1; 8 bases map to TRBD1. Germline CDR1 LNHDA, CDR2 SQIVND (reference sequence). The V segment lost 6 bases and the J segment 7 bases; nucleotides outside the gene matches: 8. This CDR3 is 14 amino acids long. CDR3 amino acids: CASSERTGINEQFF. The CDR3 DNA reads as TGTGCCAGTAGCGAAAGGACAGGGATTAATGAGCAGTTCTTC.

This chain links TRBV28 with TRBJ2-2; D is undetermined. This CDR3 has 14 amino acids. Per the germline V gene, CDR1 is MDHEN and CDR2 is SYDVKM. Trimming removed 5 bases at V and 5 bases at J, with 12 bases between. DNA for the CDR3: TGTGCCAGCAGTCTACGGACCTTGACCGGGGAGCTGTTTTTT. Translated: CASSLRTLTGELFF.

The J gene is TRBJ1-5, the V gene TRBV27; D is possibly TRBD1 (5 bases). The CDR3 sequence is 13 residues long. Germline CDR1 is MNHEY and CDR2 is SMNVEV (reference sequence). V lost 6 bases and J lost 9, with 15 bases in between. This CDR3 reads CASRSGLVGPQHF. CDR3 coding DNA: TGTGCCAGCAGGTCAGGGCTAGTGGGGCCCCAGCATTTT.

The chain recombines TRBV28 with TRBJ1-1; D is undetermined. Germline V CDR1 and CDR2: MDHEN, SYDVKM. Trimming took 4 bases from V and 5 from J, leaving 20 bases between them. The CDR3 consists of 16 residues. The CDR3 loop reads CASSSSPGSGVTEAFF. For the CDR3, the DNA is TGTGCCAGCAGTTCGTCCCCCGGCTCCGGGGTGACTGAAGCTTTCTTT.

The chain is built from TRBV4-1 and TRBJ2-3; weak D call: TRBD1 (6 bases). The CDR3 contains 15 residues. Germline assignment: CDR1 MGHRA and CDR2 YSYEKL. V gave up 0 bases and J gave up 2 bases, with 9 bases separating them. The CDR3 is CASSQEGQFTDTQYF. The CDR3 coding sequence is TGCGCCAGCAGCCAAGAAGGACAGTTCACAGATACGCAGTATTTT.

In its sample, this clonotype was seen once. The chain links TRBV28 to TRBJ2-7, with 7 bases lining up with TRBD2. CDR1 and CDR2 from the germline V gene are MDHEN and SYDVKM. The CDR3 consists of 16 residues. V was pared by 6 bases and J by 3 bases, with 14 bases of the junction left unmatched. The CDR3 DNA reads as TGTGCCAGCAGCTTTGGACCACCGGGACTATACTACGAGCAGTACTTC. Its translation: CASSFGPPGLYYEQYF. Together with reference TRBV28 and TRBJ2-7, the CDR3 gives the full variable domain: DVKVTQSSRYLVKRTGEKVFLECVQDMDHENMFWYRQDPGLGLRLIYFSYDVKMKEKGDIPEGYSVSREKKERFSLILESASTNQTSMYLCASSFGPPGLYYEQYFGPGTRLTVT.

V usage is TRBV12-3 or TRBV12-4 and J usage is TRBJ1-2; D is undetermined. V was cut by 1 base and J by 8 bases, with 14 bases left in between. There are 14 residues in the CDR3. The DNA of the CDR3 is TGTGCCAGCAGTTTAGGCAGGCGAGAATACGGCTACACCTTC. It codes for CASSLGRREYGYTF.

CDR3 loop: CASSVVAGPPYEQYF. DNA for the CDR3: TGTGCCAGCAGCGTAGTAGCGGGACCACCCTACGAGCAGTACTTC. The genes are TRBV9 and TRBJ2-7; 8 bases agree with TRBD2. The CDR3 spans 15 residues. The V gene end was trimmed by 0 bases and the J gene end by 2 bases; junction bases not matched to a gene: 4. Germline CDR1 is SGDLS and CDR2 is YYNGEE.

The J gene is TRBJ2-2, the V gene TRBV29-1; no reliable D call. CDR1 is SQVTM, CDR2 ANQGSEA, per germline. With 2 bases removed from V and 2 bases from J, the gap between germline ends came to 6 bases. This CDR3 is 13 amino acids long. The CDR3 sequence: CSVELTNTGELFF. In DNA form, the CDR3 reads TGCAGCGTTGAATTGACTAACACCGGGGAGCTGTTTTTT.

CDR3 nucleotides: TGTGCCAGCAGCTTAGGCCGGACAGGGAGTAAGGATGGCTACACCTTC. Its protein product is CASSLGRTGSKDGYTF. This chain connects TRBV13 to TRBJ1-2; 8 bases are shared with TRBD1. V shed 0 bases and J 6 bases; nucleotides not matched to a gene: 9. Germline-derived CDR1 and CDR2 are PRHDT and FYEKMQ (reference sequence). The CDR3 runs 16 residues.